This T cell receptor beta chain was retrieved from a study of untreated major depressive disorder. Study-level points and caveats: Depressed patients' CD4+ T cells carried increased TRBV05-01 (Vbeta 5.1) usage versus control CD4+ T cells.

Libraries were prepared by immunoSEQ multiplex PCR; TCRdb keeps only in-frame clonotypes and omits some of them. The sample lists about 19,000 clones; more than 70% were seen once. Notes on this clone: Its antigen is not known.

The germline V gene encodes CDR1 LNHNV and CDR2 YYDKDF (reference sequence). The V end was cut by 3 bases, the J end by 6 bases, with 12 bases between. The CDR3 sequence is 14 residues long. From thawed PBMCs, CD4+ T cells were purified by negative selection. The clonotype comes from a woman younger than 45 in good health. Material for sequencing was CD4+ T cells from PBMCs. This chain uses TRBV15 with TRBJ1-5; D not resolved. The CDR3 protein is CATSRDPDGQPQHF. CDR3 coding DNA: TGTGCCACCAGCAGGGATCCGGACGGTCAGCCCCAGCATTTT.